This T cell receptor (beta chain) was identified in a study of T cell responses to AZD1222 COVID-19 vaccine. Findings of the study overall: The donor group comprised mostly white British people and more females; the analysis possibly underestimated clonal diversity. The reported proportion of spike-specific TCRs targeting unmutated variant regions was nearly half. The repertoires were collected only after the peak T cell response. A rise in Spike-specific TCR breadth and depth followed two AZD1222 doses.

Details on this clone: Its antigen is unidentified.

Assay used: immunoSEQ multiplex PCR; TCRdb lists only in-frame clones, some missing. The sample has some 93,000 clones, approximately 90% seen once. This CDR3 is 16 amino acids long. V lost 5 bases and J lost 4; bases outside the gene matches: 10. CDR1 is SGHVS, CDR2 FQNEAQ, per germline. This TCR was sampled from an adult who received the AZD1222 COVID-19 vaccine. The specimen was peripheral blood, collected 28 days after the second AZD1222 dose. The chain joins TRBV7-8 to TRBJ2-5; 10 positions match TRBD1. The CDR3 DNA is TGTGCCAGCAGCCCGGTGACGACAGGGGGCAGAGAGACCCAGTACTTC. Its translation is CASSPVTTGGRETQYF.